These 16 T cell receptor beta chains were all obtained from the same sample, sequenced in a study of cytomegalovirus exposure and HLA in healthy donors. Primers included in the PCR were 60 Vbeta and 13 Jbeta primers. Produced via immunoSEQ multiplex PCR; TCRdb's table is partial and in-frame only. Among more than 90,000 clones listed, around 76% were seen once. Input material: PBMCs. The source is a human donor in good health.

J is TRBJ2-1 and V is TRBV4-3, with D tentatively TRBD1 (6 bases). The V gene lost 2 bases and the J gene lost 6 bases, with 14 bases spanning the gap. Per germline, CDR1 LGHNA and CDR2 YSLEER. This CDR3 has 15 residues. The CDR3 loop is CASSQQGSLGNEQFF. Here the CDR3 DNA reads TGCGCCAGCAGCCAACAGGGGTCCCTTGGCAATGAGCAGTTCTTC.

The CDR3 sequence: CASSPTGIFENTGELFF. The CDR3 DNA follows: TGTGCCAGCAGCCCGACAGGGATTTTTGAGAACACCGGGGAGCTGTTTTTT. The chain carries TRBV11-3 and TRBJ2-2; TRBD1 aligns across 7 bases. There are 17 residues in the CDR3. Germline V gene lookup returns CDR1 SGHNT and CDR2 YENEEA. The ends lost 5 bases at V and 1 base at J; junction bases unmatched: 10.

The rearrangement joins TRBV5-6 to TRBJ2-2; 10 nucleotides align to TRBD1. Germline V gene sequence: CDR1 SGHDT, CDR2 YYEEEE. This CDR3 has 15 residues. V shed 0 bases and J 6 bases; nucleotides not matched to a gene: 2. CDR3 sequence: CASSLGDRGPGELFF. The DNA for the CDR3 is TGTGCCAGCAGCTTGGGGGACAGGGGACCCGGGGAGCTGTTTTTT.

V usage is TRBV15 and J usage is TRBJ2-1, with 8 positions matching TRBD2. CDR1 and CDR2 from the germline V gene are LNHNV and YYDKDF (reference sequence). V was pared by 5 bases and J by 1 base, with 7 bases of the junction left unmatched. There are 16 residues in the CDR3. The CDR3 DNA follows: TGTGCCACCAGCGGTATGAGCGGGAGTTCCTACAATGAGCAGTTCTTC. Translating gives CATSGMSGSSYNEQFF.

In DNA form, the CDR3 reads TGTGCCAGCTTAGCGGGGGCCGGGCGTGACGGGGAGCTGTTTTTT. This sequence encodes CASLAGAGRDGELFF. V and J are TRBV6-1 and TRBJ2-2, with 9 positions matching TRBD2. CDR3 length equals 15 residues. V gave up 8 bases and J gave up 7 bases; unmatched junction bases: 11. The germline gives CDR1 MNHNS, CDR2 SASEGT.

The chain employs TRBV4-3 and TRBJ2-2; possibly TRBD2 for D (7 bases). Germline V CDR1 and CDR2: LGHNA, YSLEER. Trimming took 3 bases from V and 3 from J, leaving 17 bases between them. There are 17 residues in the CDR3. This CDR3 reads CASSQGLEGGHTGELFF. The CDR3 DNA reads TGCGCCAGCAGCCAGGGCTTGGAGGGGGGGCACACCGGGGAGCTGTTTTTT.

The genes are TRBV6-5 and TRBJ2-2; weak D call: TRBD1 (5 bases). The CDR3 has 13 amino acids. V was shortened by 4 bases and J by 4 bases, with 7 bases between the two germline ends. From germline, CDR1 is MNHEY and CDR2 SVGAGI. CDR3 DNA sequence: TGTGCCAGCAGTTTCGACAGCACCGGGGAGCTGTTTTTT. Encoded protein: CASSFDSTGELFF.

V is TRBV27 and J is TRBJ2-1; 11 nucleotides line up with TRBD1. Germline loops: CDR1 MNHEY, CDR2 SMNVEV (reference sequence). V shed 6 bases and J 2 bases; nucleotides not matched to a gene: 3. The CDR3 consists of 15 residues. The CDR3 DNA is TGTGCCAGCAGACTGGGACAGGGGGCCTACAATGAGCAGTTCTTC. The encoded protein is CASRLGQGAYNEQFF.

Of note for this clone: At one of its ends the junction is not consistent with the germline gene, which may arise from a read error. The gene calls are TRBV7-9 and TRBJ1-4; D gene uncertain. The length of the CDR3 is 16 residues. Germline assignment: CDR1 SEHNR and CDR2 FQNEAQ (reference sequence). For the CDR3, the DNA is TGTTCCAGCAGCTTAAATTTGCGGGGAGCTAATGAAAAACTGTTTTTT. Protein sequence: CSSSLNLRGANEKLFF.

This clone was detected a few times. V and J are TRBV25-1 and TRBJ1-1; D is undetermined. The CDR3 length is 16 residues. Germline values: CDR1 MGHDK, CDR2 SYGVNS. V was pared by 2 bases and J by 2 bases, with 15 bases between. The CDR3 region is CASSEKVRSGNTEAFF. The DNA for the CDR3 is TGTGCCAGCAGTGAAAAGGTCAGGTCAGGAAACACTGAAGCTTTCTTT.

The CDR3 region has the DNA TGCGCCAGCAGCGGAGGCCGGGACCAAGAGACCCAGTACTTC. It encodes CASSGGRDQETQYF. This chain joins TRBV5-1 and TRBJ2-5; D may be TRBD2 (5 bases). The V end was cut by 4 bases, the J end by 0 bases, with 10 bases between. The CDR3 totals 14 residues. The germline V gene has CDR1 SGHRS and CDR2 YFSETQ.

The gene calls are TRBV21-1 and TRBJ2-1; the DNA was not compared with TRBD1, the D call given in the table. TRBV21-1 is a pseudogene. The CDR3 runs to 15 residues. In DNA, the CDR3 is TGTGCCAGCAAAGGTGGCAGGGGGGAACTTAATGAGCAGTTCTTC. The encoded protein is CASKGGRGELNEQFF.

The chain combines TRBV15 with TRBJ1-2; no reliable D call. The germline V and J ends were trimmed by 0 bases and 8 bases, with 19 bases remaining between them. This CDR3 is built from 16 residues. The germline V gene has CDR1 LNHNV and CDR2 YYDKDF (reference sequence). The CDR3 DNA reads TGTGCCACCAGCAGAGATACGGGAGTAGTTGCATTCGGCTACACCTTC. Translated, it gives CATSRDTGVVAFGYTF.

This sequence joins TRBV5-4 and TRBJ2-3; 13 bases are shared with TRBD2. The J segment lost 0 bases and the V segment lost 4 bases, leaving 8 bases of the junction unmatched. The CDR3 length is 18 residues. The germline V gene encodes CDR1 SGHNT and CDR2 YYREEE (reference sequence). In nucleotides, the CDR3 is TGTGCCAGCAGCAAAGGGACTAGCGGGACTTCTAGCACAGATACGCAGTATTTT. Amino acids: CASSKGTSGTSSTDTQYF.

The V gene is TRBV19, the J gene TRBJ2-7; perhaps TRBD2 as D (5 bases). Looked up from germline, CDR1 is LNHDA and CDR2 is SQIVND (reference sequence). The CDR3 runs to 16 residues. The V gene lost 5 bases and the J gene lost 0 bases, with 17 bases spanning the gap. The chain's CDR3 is CASSAPGSASSYEQYF. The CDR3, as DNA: TGTGCCAGTAGTGCCCCGGGATCGGCGAGCTCCTACGAGCAGTACTTC.

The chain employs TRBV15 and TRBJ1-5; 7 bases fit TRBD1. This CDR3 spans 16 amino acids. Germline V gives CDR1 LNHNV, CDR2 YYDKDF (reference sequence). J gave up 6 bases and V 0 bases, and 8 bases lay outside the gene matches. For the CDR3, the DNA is TGTGCCACCAGCAGAGAGATGGCAGGGGGAAGTCAGCCCCAGCATTTT. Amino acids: CATSREMAGGSQPQHF.